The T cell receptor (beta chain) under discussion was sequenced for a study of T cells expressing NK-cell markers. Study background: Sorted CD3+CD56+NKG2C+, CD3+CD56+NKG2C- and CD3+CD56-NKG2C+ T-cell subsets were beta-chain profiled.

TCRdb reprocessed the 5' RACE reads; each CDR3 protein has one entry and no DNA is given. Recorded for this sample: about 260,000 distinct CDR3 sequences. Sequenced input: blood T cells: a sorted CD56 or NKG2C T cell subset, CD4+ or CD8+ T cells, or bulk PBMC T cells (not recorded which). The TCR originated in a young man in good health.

CDR3 sequence: CATAAGGQETQYF. The genes are TRBV24-1 and TRBJ2-5; checking the TCRdb D call of TRBD2 is not possible without DNA. CDR1 and CDR2 (germline): KGHDR, SFDVKD. The CDR3 extends over 13 amino acids.